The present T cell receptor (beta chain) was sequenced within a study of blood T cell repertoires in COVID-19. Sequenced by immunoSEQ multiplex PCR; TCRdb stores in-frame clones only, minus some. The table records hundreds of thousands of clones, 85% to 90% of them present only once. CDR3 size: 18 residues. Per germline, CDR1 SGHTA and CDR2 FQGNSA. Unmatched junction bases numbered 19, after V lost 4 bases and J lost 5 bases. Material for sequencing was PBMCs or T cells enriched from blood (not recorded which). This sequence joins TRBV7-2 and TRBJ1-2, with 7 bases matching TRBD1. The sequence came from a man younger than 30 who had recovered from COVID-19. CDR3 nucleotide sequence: TGTGCCAGCAGCTCGCCGCCGGGACAGAGAGACGAAGGTTATGGCTACACCTTC. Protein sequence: CASSSPPGQRDEGYGYTF.